This T cell receptor beta chain was captured in a study of T cells after yellow fever vaccination. Study information: SMART-Seq v4 Ultra Low Input handled preparation of low-cell-number fractions.

Study-wide results and caveats: Researchers report a weaker secondary response that nonetheless peaked faster, day 5 versus 15.

Note on this clonotype: Its antigen remains unknown.

TCR cDNA, made by 5'RACE template switching, carried an added universal primer site and UMIs. TCRdb reanalysed the 5' RACE reads using MiXCR and keeps one entry per CDR3 protein. Of approximately 610,000 distinct CDR3 sequences in the sample, around 16% were seen once. The V and J ends lost 4 bases and 6 bases, in that order; junction bases with no gene match: 9. The CDR3 length is 15 residues. Germline V lookup: CDR1 SGHKS, CDR2 YYEKEE (reference sequence). The sequencing here drew on PBMCs, taken roughly 5 days after the first yellow fever vaccination. This sequence was found in a young man who received the YFV17D yellow fever vaccine. The chain recombines TRBV5-5 with TRBJ2-2; TRBD1 matches at 7 bases. DNA for the CDR3: TGTGCCAGCAGCGTAGACGCGACAGGGTCCGGGGAGCTGTTTTTT. It encodes CASSVDATGSGELFF.